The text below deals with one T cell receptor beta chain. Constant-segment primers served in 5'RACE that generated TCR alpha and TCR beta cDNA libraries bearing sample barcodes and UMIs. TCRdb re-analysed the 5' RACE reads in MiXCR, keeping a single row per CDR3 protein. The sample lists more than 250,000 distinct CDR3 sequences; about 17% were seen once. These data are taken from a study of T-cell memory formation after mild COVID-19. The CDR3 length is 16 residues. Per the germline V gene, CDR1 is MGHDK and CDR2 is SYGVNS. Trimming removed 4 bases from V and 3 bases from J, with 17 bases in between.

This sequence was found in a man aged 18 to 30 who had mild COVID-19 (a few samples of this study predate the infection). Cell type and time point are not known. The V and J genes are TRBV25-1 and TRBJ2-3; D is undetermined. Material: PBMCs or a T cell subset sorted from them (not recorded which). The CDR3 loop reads CASSVELAEATDTQYF. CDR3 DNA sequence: TGTGCCAGCAGTGTCGAGTTGGCTGAGGCTACAGATACGCAGTATTTT.